These 25 T cell receptor beta chains came from one sample sequenced in a study of blood T cell repertoires in COVID-19. Clones were sequenced by immunoSEQ multiplex PCR, and TCRdb holds only the in-frame ones, with some missing. The sample has 200,000 to 300,000 clones; around 87% are singletons. Sequencing was done on a sample of peripheral blood. The receptors were gathered from a woman aged 45-59 years with acute or convalescent COVID-19.

This chain connects TRBV28 to TRBJ1-2; 8 nucleotides agree with TRBD1. V lost 6 bases to trimming and J lost 3 bases; unmatched junction nucleotides: 6. The CDR3 runs to 14 residues. CDR1 is MDHEN and CDR2 is SYDVKM in the germline V gene. This chain's CDR3 is CASRGTGTDYGYTF. Here the CDR3 DNA reads TGTGCCAGCAGAGGGACAGGAACAGACTATGGCTACACCTTC.

This sequence joins TRBV18 and TRBJ2-7; 8 bases align to TRBD1. Germline CDR1 is KGHSH and CDR2 is LQKENI. Trimming removed 0 bases from V and 3 bases from J; junction bases left unmatched: 4. The CDR3 length is 15 residues. CDR3 amino acids: CASSPPTGQGYEQYF. The CDR3 region has the DNA TGTGCCAGCTCACCACCGACCGGACAGGGCTACGAGCAGTACTTC.

The chain links TRBV27 to TRBJ1-1; weak D call: TRBD1 (5 bases). The germline gives CDR1 MNHEY, CDR2 SMNVEV (reference sequence). The CDR3 loop spans 12 amino acids. The germline V and J ends were trimmed by 8 bases and 5 bases, with 12 bases remaining between them. The CDR3 region has the DNA TGTGCCAGCCATAGGGCAGGGACTGAAGCTTTCTTT. It codes for CASHRAGTEAFF.

The chain recombines TRBV23-1 with TRBJ2-1, with D possibly TRBD1 on 5 matching bases. TRBV23-1 is known as an ORF, though its function is uncertain. The CDR3 totals 12 residues. V lost 8 bases and J lost 6, with 11 bases in between. This CDR3 reads CASPQGVNEQFF. The CDR3 nucleotides are TGCGCCAGCCCTCAGGGTGTCAATGAGCAGTTCTTC.

This clone is a singleton in its sample. The chain combines TRBV12-3 or TRBV12-4 with TRBJ2-7; the match to TRBD2 covers 7 bases. Trimming removed 10 bases from V and 2 bases from J; junction bases left unmatched: 8. This CDR3 spans 13 amino acids. The chain's CDR3 is CATRPAGAYEQYF. The CDR3 nucleotides read TGTGCCACCCGGCCGGCGGGGGCCTACGAGCAGTACTTC.

The genes are TRBV18 and TRBJ2-2, with D perhaps TRBD2 (6 bases). This CDR3 has 15 residues. Trimming took off 3 bases at V and 6 bases at J, with 14 bases between the two ends. CDR1 is KGHSH and CDR2 is LQKENI in the germline V gene. The CDR3 region has the DNA TGTGCCAGCTCACCTGCTGGGGGGTCTGCCGGGGAGCTGTTTTTT. As protein: CASSPAGGSAGELFF.

To note about this clone: One end of the junction does not line up with germline, which may come from a read error. The chain is built from TRBV7-7 and TRBJ2-5; 12 nucleotides agree with TRBD2. This CDR3 spans 16 amino acids. Per germline, CDR1 SSHAT and CDR2 FNYEAQ (reference sequence). CDR3 bases: TGTGCTAGCAGCTTTCTAGCGGGAGGGGGCCAAGAGACCCAGTACTTC. It translates to CASSFLAGGGQETQYF.

The chain combines TRBV6-5 with TRBJ2-1, with 9 bases aligning to TRBD1. V lost 0 bases and J lost 5; bases outside the gene matches: 2. There are 15 residues in the CDR3. Per germline, CDR1 MNHEY and CDR2 SVGAGI. The CDR3 DNA reads TGTGCCAGCAGTTACTCGTGGACAGGGGACAATGAGCAGTTCTTC. Translated: CASSYSWTGDNEQFF.

V is TRBV2 and J is TRBJ1-5; a weak D match, TRBD1 (5 bases). The CDR3 sequence is 16 residues long. V was clipped by 0 bases and J by 5 bases, with 14 bases between them. The germline V gene encodes CDR1 SNHLY and CDR2 FYNNEI. DNA for the CDR3: TGTGCCAGCAGTGAAGCGGGCGGCAGGGATTATCAGCCCCAGCATTTT. It translates to CASSEAGGRDYQPQHF.

This chain joins TRBV27 and TRBJ2-3; D unclear. With 6 bases removed from V and 4 bases from J, the gap between germline ends came to 14 bases. The CDR3 contains 14 residues. Germline V gene lookup returns CDR1 MNHEY and CDR2 SMNVEV (reference sequence). CDR3 DNA: TGTGCCAGCAGCTCCGTGGCCGCATCAGATACGCAGTATTTT. Translating gives CASSSVAASDTQYF.

CDR3 region: CASSPRGQETQYF. The DNA for the CDR3 is TGTGCCAGCAGCCCAAGGGGGCAAGAGACCCAGTACTTC. The rearrangement links TRBV7-2 to TRBJ2-5; a possible D gene is TRBD1 (6 bases). The germline V gene encodes CDR1 SGHTA and CDR2 FQGNSA. The CDR3 length is 13 residues. Trimming pared 5 bases from V and 2 bases from J, leaving 9 bases between.

The rearrangement joins TRBV6-5 to TRBJ2-6; TRBD1 agrees at 7 bases. Germline V gene data show CDR1 as MNHEY and CDR2 as SVGAGI. V was clipped by 2 bases and J by 2 bases; unmatched bases: 3. The CDR3 contains 16 residues. The CDR3 coding sequence is TGTGCCAGCAGTTACCGAGACAGGGCTGGGGCCAACGTCCTGACTTTC. Translation: CASSYRDRAGANVLTF.

V gene TRBV27 combines with J gene TRBJ2-7; 7 bases agree with TRBD2. CDR1 is MNHEY, CDR2 SMNVEV, per germline (reference sequence). The CDR3 has 15 residues. After removal of 4 bases from V and 1 base from J, the junction contained 7 bases not matched to a gene. The CDR3 is CASSSLGEGSYEQYF. CDR3 nucleotide sequence: TGTGCCAGCAGTTCCCTGGGGGAGGGGTCCTACGAGCAGTACTTC.

The chain recombines TRBV19 with TRBJ2-1, with 9 bases identical to TRBD1. This CDR3 has 15 residues. Germline CDR1 and CDR2: LNHDA and SQIVND (reference sequence). The ends lost 3 bases at V and 5 bases at J; junction bases unmatched: 5. CDR3 coding DNA: TGTGCCAGTAGTATGACAGGGGGTATTCACAATGAGCAGTTCTTC. Translation: CASSMTGGIHNEQFF.

The chain uses TRBV5-4 and TRBJ1-2, with TRBD1 matching over 9 bases. CDR1 is SGHNT, CDR2 YYREEE, per germline (reference sequence). V was clipped by 10 bases and J by 1 base; unmatched bases: 14. The CDR3 consists of 16 residues. For the CDR3, the DNA is TGTGCCTTTGGACAGGGGCCCTCTTTGGTTAACTATGGCTACACCTTC. It codes for CAFGQGPSLVNYGYTF.

V is TRBV11-2 and J is TRBJ2-7, with 9 bases identical to TRBD1. The CDR3 spans 13 residues. The V gene's germline CDR1 is SGHAT and CDR2 FQNNGV. The V and J ends lost 5 bases and 2 bases, in that order; junction bases with no gene match: 1. CDR3 in amino acids: CASSRTGAYEQYF. CDR3 bases: TGTGCCAGCAGCAGGACAGGGGCCTACGAGCAGTACTTC.

The rearrangement uses TRBV5-6 and TRBJ2-3; 10 bases line up with TRBD1. There are 13 residues in the CDR3. With V trimmed by 3 bases and J by 6 bases, 1 base remained unmatched. Germline CDR1 and CDR2: SGHDT and YYEEEE. The CDR3 protein is CASSSDRGDTQYF. Written as DNA, the CDR3 is TGTGCCAGCAGCTCGGACAGGGGGGATACGCAGTATTTT.

The chain is built from TRBV5-1 and TRBJ2-3, with 9 bases matching TRBD2. Germline trimming cut 2 bases from V and 6 bases from J; bases unmatched to any gene: 16. The CDR3 contains 18 residues. Per the germline V gene, CDR1 is SGHRS and CDR2 is YFSETQ. CDR3 sequence reads: CASSFQPTIAGAGDTQYF. The CDR3 DNA sequence: TGCGCCAGCAGCTTCCAGCCGACTATAGCGGGAGCAGGGGATACGCAGTATTTT.

The V gene is TRBV18, the J gene TRBJ2-7; D is perhaps TRBD2 (6 bases). CDR3 length: 15 amino acids. The germline V gene has CDR1 KGHSH and CDR2 LQKENI. The V end was cut by 3 bases, the J end by 0 bases, with 12 bases between. The CDR3 DNA sequence: TGTGCCAGCTCACCCCTAGCGAGGAGCTCCTACGAGCAGTACTTC. It encodes CASSPLARSSYEQYF.

V is TRBV6-1 and J is TRBJ2-3; 9 bases map to TRBD2. After removal of 1 base from V and 4 bases from J, the junction contained 6 bases not matched to a gene. The germline V gene encodes CDR1 MNHNS and CDR2 SASEGT. CDR3 length: 16 residues. As DNA, the CDR3 is TGTGCCAGCAGTGAAGGGGGACTAGCTGCAGCAGATACGCAGTATTTT. This translates into CASSEGGLAAADTQYF.

The rearrangement joins TRBV18 to TRBJ2-6; 9 bases fit TRBD1. This CDR3 contains 21 residues. Losses at the gene ends were 5 bases for V and 4 bases for J; bases not matched to a gene: 21. Per the germline V gene, CDR1 is KGHSH and CDR2 is LQKENI. DNA of the CDR3: TGTGCCAGCTCAGATCTGACCGGGACAGGGCTCCCTCCGGGAGGGGCCAACGTCCTGACTTTC. As protein: CASSDLTGTGLPPGGANVLTF.

This clone was counted only a few times. This chain connects TRBV5-1 to TRBJ1-5; 8 bases are a match to TRBD1. Germline V gives CDR1 SGHRS, CDR2 YFSETQ. V lost 4 bases, J lost 6 bases, and 9 bases stayed unmatched. The CDR3 totals 15 residues. The CDR3 nucleotides are TGCGCCAGCAGCGATGGACAGGGCGGCGGTCAGCCCCAGCATTTT. It encodes CASSDGQGGGQPQHF.

CDR3 sequence: CASSLTLDSNQPQHF. Written as DNA, the CDR3 is TGTGCCAGCAGCTTGACACTCGATAGCAATCAGCCCCAGCATTTT. The chain couples TRBV7-6 to TRBJ1-5; D uncertain. With 3 bases removed from V and 0 bases from J, the gap between germline ends came to 9 bases. The germline CDR1 and CDR2 sequences are SGHVS and FNYEAQ. CDR3 length: 15 amino acids.

The V gene is TRBV5-4, the J gene TRBJ2-1, with TRBD2 matching over 9 bases. Trimming at V came to 3 bases and at J to 5 bases, leaving 6 bases not matched to a gene. Germline CDR1 is SGHNT and CDR2 is YYREEE (reference sequence). The CDR3 is 15 residues long. The DNA of the CDR3 is TGTGCCAGCAGCTCGGCTCTAGCGGGGCACAATGAGCAGTTCTTC. Protein: CASSSALAGHNEQFF.

V gene TRBV2 combines with J gene TRBJ2-5, with D hard to call. The CDR3 is made up of 13 amino acids. Germline values: CDR1 SNHLY, CDR2 FYNNEI. V was shortened by 7 bases and J by 7 bases, with 16 bases between the two germline ends. DNA of the CDR3: TGTGCCAGCAAGCCGGGTCCTTCGGGGACCCAGTACTTC. This translates into CASKPGPSGTQYF. The entire variable domain, with the rest obtained from reference TRBV2 and TRBJ2-5, is as follows: EPEVTQTPSHQVTQMGQEVILRCVPISNHLYFYWYRQILGQKVEFLVSFYNNEISEKSEIFDDQFSVERPDGSNFTLKIRSTKLEDSAMYFCASKPGPSGTQYFGPGTRLLVL.